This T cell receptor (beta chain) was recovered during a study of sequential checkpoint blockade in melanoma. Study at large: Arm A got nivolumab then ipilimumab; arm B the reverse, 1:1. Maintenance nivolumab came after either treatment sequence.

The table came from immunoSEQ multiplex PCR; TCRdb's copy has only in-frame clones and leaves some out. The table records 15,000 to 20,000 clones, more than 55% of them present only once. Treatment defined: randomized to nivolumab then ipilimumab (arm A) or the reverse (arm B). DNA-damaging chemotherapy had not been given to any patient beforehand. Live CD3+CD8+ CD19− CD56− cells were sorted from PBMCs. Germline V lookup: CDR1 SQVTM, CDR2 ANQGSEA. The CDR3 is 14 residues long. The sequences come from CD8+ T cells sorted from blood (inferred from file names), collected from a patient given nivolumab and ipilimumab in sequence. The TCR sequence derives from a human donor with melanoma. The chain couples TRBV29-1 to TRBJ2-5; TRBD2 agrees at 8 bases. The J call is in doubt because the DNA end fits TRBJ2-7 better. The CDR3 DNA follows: TGCAGCGTTGATGGGCTAGCGGGTGCCTACGAGCAGTACTTC. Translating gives CSVDGLAGAYEQYF.